Presented here are 32 T cell receptor beta chains from one specimen sequenced in a study of technical replicates of blood from a few donors. Measured with immunoSEQ multiplex PCR; TCRdb has only the in-frame clones, and not every one. Among over 60,000 clones listed, 85% to 95% were seen once. The sample consisted of T cells isolated from PBMCs. All receptors come from a human donor in good health.

The rearrangement joins TRBV5-1 to TRBJ2-1; possibly TRBD1 for D (6 bases). V was trimmed by 5 bases and J by 2 bases, leaving 14 bases between them. The CDR3 is 15 amino acids. The germline V gene has CDR1 SGHRS and CDR2 YFSETQ. The CDR3 region is CASRDSNLPYNEQFF. CDR3 DNA: TGCGCCAGCAGGGACAGCAACCTTCCCTACAATGAGCAGTTCTTC.

This sequence joins TRBV5-1 and TRBJ2-7, with 11 bases fitting TRBD2. Per the germline V gene, CDR1 is SGHRS and CDR2 is YFSETQ. Trimming took 4 bases from V and 4 from J; bases not matched to a gene: 7. The CDR3 is 15 amino acids. The CDR3 is CASSITSGSRYEQYF. In DNA, the CDR3 is TGCGCCAGCAGCATTACTAGCGGGAGTAGGTACGAGCAGTACTTC.

The chain recombines TRBV2 with TRBJ1-5; perhaps TRBD1 as D (5 bases). CDR3 length: 15 amino acids. V shed 3 bases and J shed 3 bases, with 12 bases lying between them. Germline CDR1 is SNHLY and CDR2 is FYNNEI. CDR3: CASSDRGGNNQPQHF. Here the CDR3 DNA reads TGTGCCAGCAGTGACCGCGGGGGGAACAATCAGCCCCAGCATTTT. The full variable domain, rest sourced from reference TRBV2 and TRBJ1-5, is EPEVTQTPSHQVTQMGQEVILRCVPISNHLYFYWYRQILGQKVEFLVSFYNNEISEKSEIFDDQFSVERPDGSNFTLKIRSTKLEDSAMYFCASSDRGGNNQPQHFGDGTRLSIL.

The V call is TRBV5-6, the J call TRBJ2-3; TRBD2 matches at 10 bases. Germline-derived CDR1 and CDR2 are SGHDT and YYEEEE. This CDR3 comprises 18 residues. V shed 4 bases and J 0 bases; nucleotides not matched to a gene: 11. As DNA, the CDR3 is TGTGCCAGCAGCAGAAGGGGTCAGCGGGGGGGGAGCACAGATACGCAGTATTTT. This codes for CASSRRGQRGGSTDTQYF.

This clone has a single count. The gene calls are TRBV28 and TRBJ2-7; 9 nucleotides line up with TRBD2. CDR1 is MDHEN, CDR2 SYDVKM, per germline. Unmatched junction bases numbered 8, after V lost 6 bases and J lost 5 bases. This CDR3 has 14 amino acids. In DNA, the CDR3 is TGTGCCAGCAGCCTTAGCGGGAGCGTCAACGAGCAGTACTTC. This sequence encodes CASSLSGSVNEQYF.

The CDR3 DNA reads TGTGCCAGCAGCCCCGAGAGCGGGGGGCCCAGTAATGAGCAGTTCTTC. It encodes CASSPESGGPSNEQFF. The gene calls are TRBV7-3 and TRBJ2-1; 9 bases are shared with TRBD2. The ends lost 5 bases at V and 7 bases at J; junction bases unmatched: 12. Germline V lookup: CDR1 SGHTA, CDR2 FQGTGA. This CDR3 is built from 16 residues.

The V call is TRBV6-4, the J call TRBJ2-2, with a tentative D call TRBD2 (5 bases). CDR1 is MRHNA and CDR2 is SNTAGT in the germline V gene. The CDR3 has 15 amino acids. Trimming took 3 bases from V and 0 from J, leaving 8 bases between them. The CDR3 loop reads CASSEGSANTGELFF. The CDR3 nucleotides are TGTGCCAGCAGTGAGGGGAGCGCGAACACCGGGGAGCTGTTTTTT.

The gene calls are TRBV5-1 and TRBJ1-2; D may be TRBD1 (5 bases). The CDR3 has 14 residues. Germline CDR1 reads SGHRS; CDR2 reads YFSETQ. Trimming stripped 4 bases from V and 4 bases from J, with 14 bases between. CDR3 nucleotide sequence: TGCGCCAGCAGCCCTGGACAAGAAAGCTATGGCTACACCTTC. Amino acids: CASSPGQESYGYTF.

This chain joins TRBV4-1 and TRBJ2-2; 7 nucleotides match TRBD1. The CDR3 contains 17 residues. Losses at the gene ends were 0 bases for V and 4 bases for J; bases not matched to a gene: 8. CDR1 and CDR2 from the germline V gene are MGHRA and YSYEKL. The CDR3 is CASSQEVDRVSTGELFF. The CDR3 DNA reads as TGCGCCAGCAGCCAAGAGGTAGACAGGGTGAGCACCGGGGAGCTGTTTTTT.

The chain recombines TRBV15 with TRBJ2-3, with D hard to call. Germline CDR1 LNHNV, CDR2 YYDKDF (reference sequence). The CDR3 totals 15 residues. V lost 3 bases and J 2 bases, leaving 12 bases between the germline ends. CDR3 nucleotides: TGTGCCACCAGCAGTGAACCCAGTGTCACAGATACGCAGTATTTT. Protein product: CATSSEPSVTDTQYF.

The chain carries TRBV6-1 and TRBJ2-5, with unresolved D. This CDR3 has 14 residues. Trimming left V 0 bases short and J 5 bases short, with 10 bases between. From germline, CDR1 is MNHNS and CDR2 SASEGT. The chain's CDR3 is CASSEAQRRETQYF. The CDR3 DNA follows: TGTGCCAGCAGTGAAGCCCAGAGGCGGGAGACCCAGTACTTC.

This chain's CDR3 is CASGAGTEAFF. The CDR3 bases are TGTGCCAGCGGAGCGGGGACTGAAGCTTTCTTT. This chain joins TRBV6-5 and TRBJ1-1; no firm D call. CDR3 length: 11 amino acids. The V end lost 8 bases, the J end lost 5 bases, and 9 bases lay between the germline ends. Germline CDR1 reads MNHEY; CDR2 reads SVGAGI.

V is TRBV10-1 and J is TRBJ2-2; a weak D match, TRBD2 (6 bases). V gave up 4 bases and J gave up 1 base, with 16 bases separating them. CDR3 size: 17 residues. Germline V gene sequence: CDR1 WNHNN, CDR2 SYGVQD (reference sequence). CDR3 protein: CASSGFVAGRNTGELFF. CDR3 coding DNA: TGCGCCAGCAGTGGATTCGTGGCGGGGCGGAACACCGGGGAGCTGTTTTTT.

The rearrangement joins TRBV5-1 to TRBJ1-2; no firm D call. V was trimmed by 4 bases and J by 3 bases, leaving 13 bases between them. The CDR3 is 14 residues long. Germline-derived CDR1 and CDR2 are SGHRS and YFSETQ. The CDR3 region is CASSPPSVDYGYTF. In nucleotides, the CDR3 is TGCGCCAGCAGCCCTCCCAGTGTCGACTATGGCTACACCTTC.

The J gene is TRBJ2-7, the V gene TRBV29-1, with TRBD1 as a possible D gene (5 bases). V was pared by 6 bases and J by 3 bases, with 18 bases between. The CDR3 has 14 residues. Germline CDR1 is SQVTM and CDR2 is ANQGSEA. The CDR3 DNA sequence: TGCAGCGTGAGGATATTGGGGCGGAACTACGAGCAGTACTTC. Amino acids: CSVRILGRNYEQYF.

The chain links TRBV4-1 to TRBJ2-5, with TRBD1 identical over 9 bases. The CDR3 sequence is 16 residues long. The trim removed 1 base at V and 5 bases at J, leaving 8 bases unmatched. Per the germline V gene, CDR1 is MGHRA and CDR2 is YSYEKL. The CDR3 sequence is CASSQVATGGMETQYF. The CDR3 bases are TGCGCCAGCAGCCAAGTGGCGACAGGGGGTATGGAGACCCAGTACTTC.

The count of this clone is one. This chain connects TRBV27 to TRBJ1-1, with TRBD1 matching 7 bases. The CDR3 consists of 16 residues. Germline CDR1 reads MNHEY; CDR2 reads SMNVEV (reference sequence). V dropped 5 bases and J dropped 3; count of bases not matched to a gene: 12. Written as DNA, the CDR3 is TGTGCCAGCAGTCTCTGGACAGGCGTAGGTGACACTGAAGCTTTCTTT. Protein: CASSLWTGVGDTEAFF.

This chain connects TRBV6-5 to TRBJ1-1, with 10 bases that match TRBD1. This CDR3 is built from 13 residues. Germline CDR1 reads MNHEY; CDR2 reads SVGAGI. Trimming cost V 11 bases and J 1 base; bases outside gene matches: 4. This CDR3 reads CASWTGGNTEAFF. Written as DNA, the CDR3 is TGTGCCTCCTGGACAGGGGGGAACACTGAAGCTTTCTTT.

The chain has TRBV10-2 and TRBJ2-1; TRBD1 matches 9 bases. Per germline, CDR1 WSHSY and CDR2 SAAADI. The CDR3 contains 15 residues. V was pared by 6 bases and J by 12 bases, with 15 bases of the junction left unmatched. Here the CDR3 DNA reads TGCGCCAGCAGGAAGACAGGGGGTCTAAGCTTGGGGCAGTTCTTC. Translation gives CASRKTGGLSLGQFF.

The V gene is TRBV7-9, the J gene TRBJ2-1, with D possibly TRBD2 on 5 matching bases. The CDR3 extends over 14 amino acids. V lost 4 bases and J 10 bases, leaving 17 bases between the germline ends. From germline, CDR1 is SEHNR and CDR2 FQNEAQ (reference sequence). The CDR3 here is CASSSKTLAREQFF. The CDR3 nucleotides are TGTGCCAGCAGCTCGAAAACCCTAGCACGGGAGCAGTTCTTC.

About this clone: The missing conserved phenylalanine or tryptophan at the end of this CDR3 makes a read error likely. The limits of the CDR3 on the DNA are not certain, so only TCRdb's listed CDR3 is given. The chain joins TRBV5-5 to TRBJ2-7; TRBD2 is the table's D call, not checked against the DNA. The CDR3 is made up of 12 amino acids, end residues included. Per the germline V gene, CDR1 is SGHKS and CDR2 is YYEKEE (reference sequence). The CDR3 region is CASSLAAGVQSL.

This chain joins TRBV5-4 and TRBJ2-1; D is ambiguous. CDR3 length: 13 amino acids. The V gene lost 4 bases and the J gene lost 5 bases, with 10 bases spanning the gap. From germline, CDR1 is SGHNT and CDR2 YYREEE (reference sequence). The CDR3 region has the DNA TGTGCCAGCAGCCCTCCAGGTCACAATGAGCAGTTCTTC. As protein: CASSPPGHNEQFF.

The rearrangement joins TRBV2 to TRBJ2-7, with TRBD1 identical over 7 bases. Trimming took 7 bases from V and 0 from J; bases not matched to a gene: 6. The V gene's germline CDR1 is SNHLY and CDR2 FYNNEI. The CDR3 consists of 14 residues. The CDR3 DNA is TGTGCCAGCAAAAAGGGACAGAGCTCCTACGAGCAGTACTTC. Its translation is CASKKGQSSYEQYF.

The genes are TRBV29-1 and TRBJ2-7; unclear D gene. The V end lost 4 bases, the J end lost 1 base, and 17 bases lay between the germline ends. This CDR3 region has 15 residues. Per germline, CDR1 SQVTM and CDR2 ANQGSEA. CDR3 sequence reads: CSVVWWSASSYEQYF. The CDR3, as DNA: TGCAGCGTTGTGTGGTGGAGCGCCTCATCCTACGAGCAGTACTTC.

The chain combines TRBV28 with TRBJ2-1; perhaps TRBD2 as D (6 bases). CDR3 size: 17 residues. Germline V gives CDR1 MDHEN, CDR2 SYDVKM. Trimming pared 3 bases from V and 0 bases from J, leaving 15 bases between. CDR3 amino acids: CASSFDPAEGSYNEQFF. The CDR3, as DNA: TGTGCCAGCAGTTTCGATCCGGCGGAGGGCTCCTACAATGAGCAGTTCTTC.

This chain uses TRBV19 with TRBJ2-1; 12 bases are shared with TRBD2. V lost 2 bases and J lost 9; bases outside the gene matches: 5. The CDR3 extends over 15 amino acids. The germline gives CDR1 LNHDA, CDR2 SQIVND (reference sequence). This CDR3 reads CASSILAGGQGEQFF. The CDR3 nucleotides read TGTGCCAGTAGTATACTAGCGGGAGGGCAGGGTGAGCAGTTCTTC.

V and J are TRBV5-1 and TRBJ1-6; tentatively, D is TRBD1 (6 bases). The CDR3 runs 16 residues. Trimming removed 0 bases at V and 10 bases at J, with 17 bases between. The germline V gene encodes CDR1 SGHRS and CDR2 YFSETQ. CDR3 sequence: CASSLEGAGAGSPLHF. In nucleotides, the CDR3 is TGCGCCAGCAGCTTGGAAGGAGCAGGGGCAGGCTCACCCCTCCACTTT.

The chain uses TRBV29-1 and TRBJ2-7, with 8 bases matching TRBD1. Germline V gene sequence: CDR1 SQVTM, CDR2 ANQGSEA. After removal of 4 bases from V and 4 bases from J, the junction contained 9 bases not matched to a gene. CDR3 length equals 14 residues. In nucleotides, the CDR3 is TGCAGCGTTGCCGGGACAGGAGAGGGATACGAGCAGTACTTC. Encoded protein: CSVAGTGEGYEQYF.

The chain uses TRBV5-1 and TRBJ1-2; D is ambiguous. Trimming stripped 2 bases from V and 2 bases from J, with 10 bases between. The CDR3 loop spans 14 amino acids. CDR1 SGHRS and CDR2 YFSETQ come from the germline V gene. In DNA form, the CDR3 reads TGCGCCAGCAGCTTAGGTACGGGGAACTATGGCTACACCTTC. Translating it yields CASSLGTGNYGYTF.

The rearrangement joins TRBV6-4 to TRBJ1-6; D not resolved. The ends were cut back, 5 bases at V and 8 bases at J, with 10 bases in the middle. The CDR3 is 13 residues long. The V gene's germline CDR1 is MRHNA and CDR2 SNTAGT. This chain's CDR3 is CASSIRSDSPLHF. In DNA form, the CDR3 reads TGTGCCAGCAGTATCCGGTCGGATTCACCCCTCCACTTT.

This clone was observed a single time. The chain links TRBV7-9 to TRBJ2-1, with 7 bases identical to TRBD1. The junction had 2 bases not matched to a gene; V was cut back by 5 bases and J by 4 bases. The CDR3 is 13 amino acids. In germline, CDR1 is SEHNR, CDR2 FQNEAQ (reference sequence). The CDR3 sequence: CASSPGQYNEQFF. The CDR3 DNA sequence: TGTGCCAGCAGCCCGGGACAGTACAATGAGCAGTTCTTC.

This chain uses TRBV5-1 with TRBJ2-5, with 7 positions matching TRBD2. The germline V gene encodes CDR1 SGHRS and CDR2 YFSETQ. V gave up 1 base and J gave up 4 bases; unmatched junction bases: 7. The CDR3 consists of 15 residues. The CDR3 reads CASSLLGGSRETQYF. In nucleotides, the CDR3 is TGCGCCAGCAGCTTGTTGGGGGGGAGTAGAGAGACCCAGTACTTC. The full variable domain, rest sourced from reference TRBV5-1 and TRBJ2-5, is KAGVTQTPRYLIKTRGQQVTLSCSPISGHRSVSWYQQTPGQGLQFLFEYFSETQRNKGNFPGRFSGRQFSNSRSEMNVSTLELGDSALYLCASSLLGGSRETQYFGPGTRLLVL.